This T cell receptor beta chain came from a study of T cells in localized non-small cell lung cancer. Whole-study findings and limits: Exceeding tumor, uninvolved adjacent lung had the highest T cell clonality. As only one tumor region underwent sequencing, heterogeneity remains possible. Across samples, adjacent lung featured a median around 57 of the top 100 tumor clones. Greater T cell density in blood accompanied longer overall survival.

The table came from immunoSEQ multiplex PCR; TCRdb's copy has only in-frame clones and leaves some out. The table has 100,000 or so clones, roughly 93% seen once; the top ten hold about 4%. Germline V gene data show CDR1 as LNHDA and CDR2 as SQIVND (reference sequence). This CDR3 has 15 residues. Between the trimmed V and J ends, which lost 3 bases and 2 bases, there was a span of 11 bases. Comment on this clone: Its antigen is currently unknown.

The sequence came from a woman aged 35 to 75 with stage II squamous cell lung carcinoma. The chain employs TRBV19 and TRBJ1-5; D gene uncertain. This sample comprised PBMCs, obtained before any cancer treatment. As DNA, the CDR3 is TGTGCCAGTAGTATTCCGGGGTCGGGCAATCAGCCCCAGCATTTT. Translation: CASSIPGSGNQPQHF.